The rows below give T cell receptor beta chains drawn from one sample of a study of blood T cell repertoires in COVID-19. The method was immunoSEQ multiplex PCR; TCRdb's version includes in-frame clones alone and lacks a portion of them. Of about 170,000 clones listed, about 86% are singletons. The sequencing input was peripheral blood. All receptors come from a man aged 18 to 35 with active or convalescent COVID-19. CDR3s include the opening cysteine and the closing phenylalanine or tryptophan. Fields, in order: J gene, clone size, V gene, D gene, CDR3 protein, CDR3 DNA. A D gene is named only where the DNA matches it firmly. Clone size appears in some rows only: once, few, many, or a class for an expanded clone.

>TRBJ2-7|-|TRBV18|-
CASSPATNPYYEQYF
TGTGCCAGCTCACCAGCAACCAATCCCTATTACGAGCAGTACTTC
>TRBJ2-6|-|TRBV2|-
CASSKSSGANVLTF
TGTGCCAGCAGTAAGAGCTCTGGGGCCAACGTCCTGACTTTC
>TRBJ2-7|-|TRBV5-6|TRBD1
CASSSLVTGTGGHEQYF
TGTGCCAGCAGCTCCCTTGTGACCGGGACAGGGGGCCACGAGCAGTACTTC
>TRBJ1-2|-|TRBV4-1|TRBD1
CASSHVTGGLSGYTF
TGCGCCAGCAGCCATGTAACAGGGGGCCTTTCTGGCTACACCTTC
>TRBJ1-5|-|TRBV6-5|TRBD1
CASSPDRVRNQPQHF
TGTGCCAGCAGCCCAGACAGGGTGAGGAATCAGCCCCAGCATTTT
>TRBJ2-7|-|TRBV6-5|-
CASSSGLTYEQYF
TGTGCCAGCAGTTCAGGTCTAACCTACGAGCAGTACTTC
>TRBJ1-1|-|TRBV28|-
CASRYRKNTEAFF
TGTGCCAGCAGGTACAGGAAGAACACTGAAGCTTTCTTT
>TRBJ1-3|-|TRBV7-2|-
CASSSVGQSGNTIYF
TGTGCCAGCAGCTCAGTAGGACAGTCTGGAAACACCATATATTTT
>TRBJ2-3|-|TRBV7-3|-
CASSLTVGATDTQYF
TGTGCCAGCAGCTTAACGGTCGGAGCGACAGATACGCAGTATTTT
>TRBJ1-1|-|TRBV6-2/TRBV6-3|-
CASSYLSTAAFF
TGTGCCAGCAGTTACTTGTCCACTGCAGCTTTCTTT
>TRBJ2-1|-|TRBV24-1|-
CATSDLRGKQFF
TGTGCCACCAGTGATTTGAGGGGAAAGCAGTTCTTC
>TRBJ2-2|-|TRBV20-1|-
CSGLTGELFF
TGCAGTGGGCTCACCGGGGAGCTGTTTTTT
>TRBJ2-1|-|TRBV27|TRBD1
CASSEQGTYNEQFF
TGTGCCAGCAGTGAACAGGGGACCTACAATGAGCAGTTCTTC
>TRBJ2-1|-|TRBV6-2/TRBV6-3|TRBD2
CASSGTSGRTRFF
TGTGCCAGCAGTGGTACTAGCGGGAGAACACGGTTCTTC
>TRBJ2-7|once|TRBV25-1|TRBD2
CASSVREGRYEQYF
TGTGCCAGCAGTGTTCGGGAGGGGAGGTACGAGCAGTACTTC
>TRBJ2-6|-|TRBV28|-
CASSQGNTNVLTF
TGTGCCAGCAGCCAGGGGAACACCAACGTCCTGACTTTC
>TRBJ1-1|-|TRBV29-1|-
CSVEGGLNTEAFF
TGCAGCGTTGAAGGCGGGTTGAACACTGAAGCTTTCTTT
>TRBJ1-1|once|TRBV5-5|-
CASSLTVINTEAFF
TGTGCCAGCAGCCTCACAGTCATTAACACTGAAGCTTTCTTT
>TRBJ2-7|-|TRBV3-1/TRBV3-2|-
CASSERHPYEQYF
TGTGCCAGCAGCGAGCGGCATCCCTACGAGCAGTACTTC
>TRBJ2-1|once|TRBV4-2|TRBD2
CASSQVGEGTAMHEQFF
TGTGCCAGCAGCCAAGTTGGGGAGGGAACGGCAATGCATGAGCAGTTCTTC
>TRBJ1-2|-|TRBV6-5|-
CASSYWGPAGYGYTF
TGTGCCAGCAGCTACTGGGGCCCGGCGGGGTATGGCTACACCTTC
>TRBJ1-1|few|TRBV4-3|TRBD1
CASSQADRVNTEAFF
TGCGCCAGCAGCCAAGCCGACAGGGTGAACACTGAAGCTTTCTTT
>TRBJ2-2|-|TRBV19|-
CASNNRLATGELFF
TGTGCCAGTAACAATCGTCTAGCGACCGGGGAGCTGTTTTTT
>TRBJ2-7|-|TRBV28|-
CASSFGQKTYEQYF
TGTGCCAGCAGTTTCGGACAGAAGACCTACGAGCAGTACTTC
>TRBJ1-3|-|TRBV9|-
CASSVEPGNTIYF
TGTGCCAGCAGCGTAGAGCCGGGAAACACCATATATTTT
>TRBJ1-1|-|TRBV6-5|-
CASSYSETATEAFF
TGTGCCAGCAGTTACTCGGAGACAGCCACTGAAGCTTTCTTT
>TRBJ2-3|few|TRBV11-2|-
CASSPTGTSTDTQYF
TGTGCCAGCAGTCCAACCGGGACTAGCACAGATACGCAGTATTTT
>TRBJ1-1|-|TRBV5-1|-
CASSVNTGSAEAFF
TGCGCCAGCAGCGTTAATACAGGGAGCGCTGAAGCTTTCTTT
>TRBJ2-2|-|TRBV6-5|-
CASKRQGGEGGELFF
TGTGCCAGCAAACGGCAGGGGGGTGAAGGCGGGGAGCTGTTTTTT
>TRBJ1-5|-|TRBV7-6|-
CASSLVADSNQPQHF
TGTGCCAGCAGCTTAGTAGCGGATAGCAATCAGCCCCAGCATTTT
>TRBJ2-1|-|TRBV7-2|-
CASSPLGGAVYEQFF
TGTGCCAGCAGCCCCCTAGGCGGGGCCGTGTATGAGCAGTTCTTC
>TRBJ2-3|-|TRBV28|-
CASNTPGQGGTDTQYF
TGTGCCAGCAACACTCCAGGGCAGGGCGGCACAGATACGCAGTATTTT
>TRBJ1-2|-|TRBV6-6|-
CASSYSPGMEGYTF
TGTGCCAGCAGTTACTCGCCAGGGATGGAAGGCTACACCTTC
>TRBJ2-1|-|TRBV4-1|TRBD2
CASSRLRTSGRNEQFF
TGCGCCAGCAGCCGCCTCAGGACTAGCGGGAGGAATGAGCAGTTCTTC
>TRBJ2-2|few|TRBV7-2|-
CASSLGGTNTGELFF
TGTGCCAGCAGCTTAGGCGGGACGAACACCGGGGAGCTGTTTTTT
>TRBJ1-1|-|TRBV6-2/TRBV6-3|TRBD1
CASSLGQVTEAFF
TGTGCCAGCAGTTTAGGACAGGTCACTGAAGCTTTCTTT
>TRBJ1-5|-|TRBV18|TRBD1
CASSSPDRGISNQPQHF
TGTGCCAGCTCATCTCCGGACAGGGGGATTAGCAATCAGCCCCAGCATTTT
>TRBJ1-2|-|TRBV29-1|TRBD1
CSITGGKGYTF
TGCAGCATCACAGGGGGCAAGGGCTACACCTTC
>TRBJ2-3|-|TRBV7-2|TRBD2
CASSTGLAGAHTQYF
TGTGCCAGCAGCACCGGACTAGCGGGAGCCCATACGCAGTATTTT
>TRBJ2-3|-|TRBV24-1|-
CATSDNTRDADTQYF
TGTGCCACCAGTGACAACACTAGAGACGCAGATACGCAGTATTTT
>TRBJ1-2|-|TRBV24-1|TRBD1
CATSDGTGGYYGYTF
TGTGCCACCAGTGATGGGACAGGGGGCTACTATGGCTACACCTTC
>TRBJ1-5|-|TRBV28|-
CASSLWGDGREGQPQHF
TGTGCCAGCAGTTTATGGGGGGACGGCCGGGAGGGTCAGCCCCAGCATTTT
>TRBJ1-2|-|TRBV3-1/TRBV3-2|-
CASSRRGGGYTF
TGTGCCAGCAGCCGTCGCGGGGGGGGCTACACCTTC
>TRBJ2-2|-|TRBV7-9|TRBD1
CASSFGDRETGELFF
TGTGCCAGCAGCTTCGGGGACAGGGAAACCGGGGAGCTGTTTTTT